A selection of T cell receptor beta chains follows, all from one sample in a study of OX40 agonist ivuxolimab in advanced cancers. The method was immunoSEQ multiplex PCR; TCRdb's version includes in-frame clones alone and lacks a portion of them. The table records about 120,000 clones, around 87% of them present only once. Source: CD4+ or CD8+ T cells sorted from blood, taken in a trial of the OX40 agonist ivuxolimab. All receptors derive from an adult with an advanced solid tumor such as melanoma, head and neck, liver or kidney cancer. CDR3s leave out the opening cysteine and the closing phenylalanine or tryptophan.

cdr3_aa: ASSSDGVRPLEQY
j_call: TRBJ2-7
v_call: TRBV7-2

cdr3_aa: ASSELWGVELF
j_call: -
v_call: TRBV6-1

cdr3_aa: AWSSGGRQPQH
j_call: TRBJ1-5
v_call: TRBV30

cdr3_aa: ASSARGREPNSPLH
j_call: TRBJ1-6
v_call: TRBV2

cdr3_aa: ASSSLQGGSQPQH
j_call: TRBJ1-5
v_call: TRBV28

cdr3_aa: ASTEQGAPRETQY
j_call: TRBJ2-5
v_call: TRBV2

cdr3_aa: AWSASVGGYGYT
j_call: TRBJ1-2
v_call: TRBV30

cdr3_aa: ASSPRASPNEQY
j_call: TRBJ2-7
v_call: TRBV18

cdr3_aa: ASSLVGTGASPYGYT
j_call: TRBJ1-2
v_call: TRBV7-6

cdr3_aa: ASSNGPQANYGYT
j_call: TRBJ1-2
v_call: TRBV9

cdr3_aa: ASRSFGRGEDTQY
j_call: TRBJ2-3
v_call: TRBV6-1

cdr3_aa: ASRSLEGSGGAVDTQY
j_call: TRBJ2-3
v_call: TRBV12-2

cdr3_aa: ASSLPSGGAGEQY
j_call: TRBJ2-7
v_call: TRBV7-2

cdr3_aa: ASSLGQERGTYNEQF
j_call: TRBJ2-1
v_call: TRBV7-9

cdr3_aa: ASRATSGGPDTQY
j_call: TRBJ2-3
v_call: TRBV6-1

cdr3_aa: ASSLLQGSGGELF
j_call: TRBJ2-2
v_call: TRBV11-2

cdr3_aa: ASSIEAVNTEAF
j_call: TRBJ1-1
v_call: TRBV19

cdr3_aa: ASSPGLFTDTQY
j_call: TRBJ2-3
v_call: TRBV11-3

cdr3_aa: ASSLSGGTNTEAF
j_call: TRBJ1-1
v_call: TRBV6-5

cdr3_aa: ASSLARTSGNTIY
j_call: TRBJ1-3
v_call: TRBV13

cdr3_aa: TITGGDRGTDTQY
j_call: TRBJ2-3
v_call: TRBV29-1

cdr3_aa: ASSFTVAKNIQY
j_call: TRBJ2-4
v_call: TRBV5-8

cdr3_aa: ASSLSSAGGSDEQF
j_call: TRBJ2-1
v_call: TRBV28

cdr3_aa: ASRATGEETQY
j_call: TRBJ2-5
v_call: TRBV19

cdr3_aa: ASSLDVGNQPQH
j_call: TRBJ1-5
v_call: TRBV7-2

cdr3_aa: ASSLWAQPGETQY
j_call: TRBJ2-5
v_call: TRBV4-1

cdr3_aa: ASSLGPNEKLF
j_call: TRBJ1-4
v_call: TRBV28

cdr3_aa: ASSPSMLATNEKLF
j_call: TRBJ1-4
v_call: TRBV18

cdr3_aa: AIRMTPNTEAF
j_call: TRBJ1-1
v_call: TRBV10-3

cdr3_aa: ASSPGANTEAF
j_call: TRBJ1-1
v_call: TRBV19

cdr3_aa: ASSLGQGSNQPQH
j_call: TRBJ1-5
v_call: TRBV7-9

cdr3_aa: ASSSGDTQY
j_call: TRBJ2-3
v_call: TRBV11-3

cdr3_aa: ASSPGLAGNEQF
j_call: TRBJ2-1
v_call: TRBV28

cdr3_aa: AWKGPGLAGVQGNIQY
j_call: TRBJ2-4
v_call: TRBV30

cdr3_aa: ASSSLPGSNEKLF
j_call: TRBJ1-4
v_call: TRBV5-1

cdr3_aa: ASRSLGLGASEQY
j_call: TRBJ2-7
v_call: TRBV7-2

cdr3_aa: ASSYSGAGVYNEQF
j_call: TRBJ2-1
v_call: TRBV6-5

cdr3_aa: ASREVGNYGYT
j_call: TRBJ1-2
v_call: TRBV6-5

cdr3_aa: ASSLYPAQY
j_call: TRBJ2-3
v_call: TRBV28

cdr3_aa: ASSMGQGRKGNT
j_call: TRBJ1-2
v_call: TRBV28

cdr3_aa: ASRITGIGTQY
j_call: TRBJ2-5
v_call: TRBV6-1

cdr3_aa: ASSSGGHGTDTQY
j_call: TRBJ2-3
v_call: TRBV10-1

cdr3_aa: ASSRGESSYEQY
j_call: TRBJ2-7
v_call: TRBV5-6

cdr3_aa: AWSWGGPHSGANVLT
j_call: TRBJ2-6
v_call: TRBV30

cdr3_aa: ASSLTGTAEQY
j_call: TRBJ2-7
v_call: TRBV11-2

cdr3_aa: ASSTGQGGFSGKLF
j_call: TRBJ1-4
v_call: TRBV5-1

cdr3_aa: ASSQGQGCQPQH
j_call: TRBJ1-5
v_call: TRBV4-3

cdr3_aa: ASSQDPAGVETQY
j_call: TRBJ2-5
v_call: TRBV4-1

cdr3_aa: ASSLQGYQSPLH
j_call: TRBJ1-6
v_call: TRBV6-5

cdr3_aa: ASSLVGTEQF
j_call: TRBJ2-1
v_call: TRBV7-8

cdr3_aa: ASSRDRGAGYT
j_call: TRBJ1-2
v_call: TRBV6-5

cdr3_aa: ASSSGPRGDTEAF
j_call: TRBJ1-1
v_call: TRBV7-9

cdr3_aa: ASSRWVAGSERDTQY
j_call: TRBJ2-3
v_call: TRBV28

cdr3_aa: ASSSAGTVNEKLF
j_call: TRBJ1-4
v_call: TRBV7-2